This TCR beta chain appears in the sequencing data of a study of cytomegalovirus exposure and HLA in healthy donors. J was trimmed by 4 bases and V by 7 bases; bases with no gene match: 9. The CDR3 is 15 amino acids. Germline CDR1 is SGHAT and CDR2 is FQNNGV. The PCR had 60 Vbeta and 13 Jbeta primers. Produced via immunoSEQ multiplex PCR; TCRdb's table is partial and in-frame only. The sample lists around 150,000 clones; 60% to 80% were seen once. Sequenced input: PBMCs. The chain couples TRBV11-2 to TRBJ2-7, with 11 bases fitting TRBD2. The receptor's source is a man younger than 40 in good health and CMV-seronegative. CDR3 sequence reads: CASIHFSGRAYEQYF. The CDR3 nucleotides read TGTGCCAGCATCCATTTTAGCGGGAGGGCGTACGAGCAGTACTTC.